This T cell receptor (beta chain) was captured in a study of blood T cell repertoires in COVID-19. About the study: Both acute and convalescent COVID-19 samples were obtained from the United States, Italy and Spain. Sample material is recorded as cDNA or gDNA derived from T cells, B-cell-depleted T cells, or PBMCs.

Germline V lookup: CDR1 SGHKS, CDR2 YYEKEE (reference sequence). The CDR3 has 14 amino acids. After removal of 4 bases from V and 2 bases from J, the junction contained 5 bases not matched to a gene. Original handling: Counts of nucleated cells, estimated from reference gene primer amplification, were obtained. TCRdb's table, derived via immunoSEQ multiplex PCR, lists solely in-frame clones and lacks some. V and J calls and clone size follow that table, whereas D and trimming were derived from the DNA. The sample includes about 270,000 clones, about 82% seen only once; the top ten take approximately 6.2%. Patients in Seattle were enrolled during active infection, then followed longitudinally.

This chain uses TRBV5-5 with TRBJ2-5, with TRBD1 identical over 7 bases. Sequencing was performed on peripheral blood. The TCR sequence derives from a woman of 80 years or more with COVID-19, enrolled during active disease. The CDR3, as DNA: TGTGCCAGCAGCAGAGGGGACAGACAAGAGACCCAGTACTTC. Translated: CASSRGDRQETQYF.